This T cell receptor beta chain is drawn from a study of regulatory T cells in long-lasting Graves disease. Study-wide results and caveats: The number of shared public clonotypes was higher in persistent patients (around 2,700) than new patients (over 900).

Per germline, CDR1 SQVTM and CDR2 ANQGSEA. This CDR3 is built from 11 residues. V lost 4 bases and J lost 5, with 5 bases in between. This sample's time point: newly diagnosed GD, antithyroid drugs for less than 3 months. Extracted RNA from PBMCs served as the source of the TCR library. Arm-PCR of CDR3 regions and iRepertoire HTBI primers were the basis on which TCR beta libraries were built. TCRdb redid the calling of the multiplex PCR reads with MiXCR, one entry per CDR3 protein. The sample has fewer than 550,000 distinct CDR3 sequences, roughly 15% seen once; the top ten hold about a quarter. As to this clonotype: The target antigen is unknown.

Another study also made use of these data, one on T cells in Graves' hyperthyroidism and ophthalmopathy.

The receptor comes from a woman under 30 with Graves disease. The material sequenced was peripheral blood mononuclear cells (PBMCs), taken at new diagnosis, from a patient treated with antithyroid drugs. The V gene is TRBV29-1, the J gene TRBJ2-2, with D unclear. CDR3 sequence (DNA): TGCAGCGTTGTGGAAACCGGGGAGCTGTTTTTT. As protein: CSVVETGELFF.